These T cell receptor beta chains were read from a single sample in a study of T cell repertoires in cytomegalovirus infection. From the reads, TCRdb called clonotypes with MiXCR, one entry per CDR3 protein. The table has about 770,000 distinct CDR3 sequences, roughly 29% seen once. The antigens of these receptors remain unknown. The starting material was cultured CD8+ T cells from PBMCs, obtained from culture after CMV antigen stimulation. The receptor set was obtained from a human donor in good health (CMV status not recorded). Some clones in this sample may be carry-over from other donors' samples. CDR3s leave out the opening cysteine and the closing phenylalanine or tryptophan. A D gene is named only where the DNA matches it firmly.

V gene: TRBV6-5; D gene: NA; J gene: TRBJ2-7; CDR3 protein: ASSYSDSSFYEQY
V gene: TRBV12-3/TRBV12-4; D gene: NA; J gene: TRBJ1-4; CDR3 protein: ASSFYPPATNEKLF
V gene: TRBV7-2; D gene: TRBD1; J gene: TRBJ1-5; CDR3 protein: ASRSTGSNQPQH
V gene: TRBV7-9; D gene: NA; J gene: TRBJ1-2; CDR3 protein: ASSSTGGEYGYT
V gene: TRBV7-9; D gene: TRBD1; J gene: TRBJ1-1; CDR3 protein: ASSQTGMGEAF
V gene: TRBV20-1; D gene: NA; J gene: TRBJ1-6; CDR3 protein: SVRLGLAHNSPLH
V gene: TRBV5-8; D gene: NA; J gene: TRBJ2-6; CDR3 protein: ASEGASGANVLT
V gene: TRBV24-1; D gene: NA; J gene: TRBJ2-1; CDR3 protein: ATSDSLNSDEQF
V gene: TRBV6-2/TRBV6-3; D gene: TRBD2; J gene: TRBJ2-1; CDR3 protein: ASSYFGTSRNNEQF
V gene: TRBV2; D gene: NA; J gene: TRBJ1-2; CDR3 protein: ASSVIRGDNGYT
V gene: TRBV7-6; D gene: NA; J gene: TRBJ2-3; CDR3 protein: ASSRLDYTQY
V gene: TRBV19; D gene: NA; J gene: TRBJ2-7; CDR3 protein: ASSIGQDPPATSYEQY
V gene: TRBV12-3/TRBV12-4; D gene: NA; J gene: TRBJ2-1; CDR3 protein: ASSFLGNEQF
V gene: TRBV7-9; D gene: TRBD2; J gene: TRBJ2-1; CDR3 protein: ASSSSDGGANEQF
V gene: TRBV15; D gene: TRBD1; J gene: TRBJ1-1; CDR3 protein: ATSRSGTGSEAF
V gene: TRBV10-3; D gene: NA; J gene: TRBJ2-3; CDR3 protein: AIRGIWGHGTDTQY
V gene: TRBV7-8; D gene: NA; J gene: TRBJ2-3; CDR3 protein: ASSPRDTQY
V gene: TRBV7-9; D gene: NA; J gene: TRBJ2-5; CDR3 protein: ASSSQEGLQETQY
V gene: TRBV6-5; D gene: TRBD2; J gene: TRBJ2-1; CDR3 protein: ASSLAGEGDDEQF
V gene: TRBV15; D gene: TRBD2; J gene: TRBJ2-5; CDR3 protein: ATSRSGLAGWETQY
V gene: TRBV7-2; D gene: TRBD2; J gene: TRBJ2-3; CDR3 protein: ASSSGSGGWTDTQY
V gene: TRBV18; D gene: NA; J gene: TRBJ2-7; CDR3 protein: ASSPSHPRSYEQY
V gene: TRBV10-3; D gene: NA; J gene: TRBJ1-5; CDR3 protein: AISDAQGNQPQH
V gene: TRBV19; D gene: NA; J gene: TRBJ2-1; CDR3 protein: ASSIDDGSSYNEQF
V gene: TRBV5-4; D gene: TRBD2; J gene: TRBJ2-1; CDR3 protein: ASSPLTSGYYNEQF
V gene: TRBV7-8; D gene: TRBD1; J gene: TRBJ1-2; CDR3 protein: ASSPPGTARYGYT
V gene: TRBV27; D gene: NA; J gene: TRBJ2-5; CDR3 protein: ASSELGKVSGETQY
V gene: TRBV27; D gene: NA; J gene: TRBJ1-2; CDR3 protein: ASSSTARGYGYT
V gene: TRBV14; D gene: NA; J gene: TRBJ1-2; CDR3 protein: ASSPSRRGANYGYT
V gene: TRBV5-1; D gene: NA; J gene: TRBJ1-1; CDR3 protein: ASSLGGYHTEAF
V gene: TRBV12-5; D gene: TRBD1; J gene: TRBJ2-6; CDR3 protein: ASGLLLGQDRSGANVLT
V gene: TRBV4-3; D gene: NA; J gene: TRBJ2-2; CDR3 protein: ASSQAQNTGELF
V gene: TRBV10-3; D gene: TRBD1; J gene: TRBJ1-1; CDR3 protein: AIAKLGTANTEAF
V gene: TRBV7-9; D gene: NA; J gene: TRBJ1-2; CDR3 protein: ASSPLGTAAIGGYT
V gene: TRBV7-6; D gene: NA; J gene: TRBJ2-2; CDR3 protein: ASKVATGELF
V gene: TRBV4-1; D gene: NA; J gene: TRBJ2-5; CDR3 protein: ATRAEYQETQY
V gene: TRBV7-6; D gene: NA; J gene: TRBJ1-2; CDR3 protein: ASSPREALGGYT
V gene: TRBV19; D gene: NA; J gene: TRBJ2-1; CDR3 protein: ASSIDPVGLFHNEQF
V gene: TRBV7-3; D gene: TRBD1; J gene: TRBJ1-5; CDR3 protein: ASSWGADRGVQPQH
V gene: TRBV14; D gene: NA; J gene: TRBJ2-1; CDR3 protein: ASSQEDEQF
V gene: TRBV25-1; D gene: NA; J gene: TRBJ2-7; CDR3 protein: AYQVGSSYEQY
V gene: TRBV19; D gene: NA; J gene: TRBJ2-5; CDR3 protein: ASSPDSPGETQY
V gene: TRBV7-9; D gene: NA; J gene: TRBJ2-3; CDR3 protein: ASSLPIATLDPTDTQY
V gene: TRBV2; D gene: NA; J gene: TRBJ2-3; CDR3 protein: ASPRGEQY
V gene: TRBV4-2; D gene: TRBD1; J gene: TRBJ2-5; CDR3 protein: ASSQDLVDRGDQETQY
V gene: TRBV19; D gene: NA; J gene: TRBJ1-5; CDR3 protein: ASSIDGLSNQPQH
V gene: TRBV12-3/TRBV12-4; D gene: TRBD1; J gene: TRBJ1-5; CDR3 protein: ASRGQGDQPQH
V gene: TRBV11-2; D gene: NA; J gene: TRBJ1-2; CDR3 protein: ASSPLLRGGSYGYT
V gene: TRBV5-6; D gene: NA; J gene: TRBJ1-1; CDR3 protein: ASSLRGGAF
V gene: TRBV7-9; D gene: NA; J gene: TRBJ2-7; CDR3 protein: ASSSLGRSYEQY